This T cell receptor beta chain stems from a study of T-cell reconstitution after alpha-beta-depleted transplantation in children. Unique molecular identifiers were used in preparing the TCRbeta library. TCRdb processed the PCR reads anew with MiXCR; each CDR3 protein has one entry. The table shows roughly 350,000 distinct CDR3 sequences, with around 15% occurring only once. Study outcomes and limitations: There were some patients whose high TCRbeta diversity at day 60 came from surviving recipient T cells and thymic progenitors. T-cell numbers and diversity, one year after transplant, stemmed largely from T cells that were newly produced. Alpha-beta T cells about two months after transplant reportedly derived from several hundred expanded graft clones.

The CDR3 has 17 residues. Trimming removed 0 bases at V and 4 bases at J, with 19 bases between. Germline CDR1 is LGHNT and CDR2 is FRNRAP. On this clonotype itself: Its target is unknown.

This chain uses TRBV12-5 with TRBJ2-7; D may correspond to TRBD1 or TRBD2 (5 bases each). The receptor comes from a male patient aged 2 to 10 who had a stem cell transplant for acute lymphoblastic leukemia, so the T cells may come from the graft donor. The sequencing used PBMCs, mostly from graft donor cells, collected 360 days after TCRalphabeta/CD19-depleted stem cell transplant. CDR3 region: CASGLVLVRGELYEQYF. The CDR3, as DNA: TGTGCTAGTGGTTTGGTACTCGTGCGAGGGGAACTATACGAGCAGTACTTC.